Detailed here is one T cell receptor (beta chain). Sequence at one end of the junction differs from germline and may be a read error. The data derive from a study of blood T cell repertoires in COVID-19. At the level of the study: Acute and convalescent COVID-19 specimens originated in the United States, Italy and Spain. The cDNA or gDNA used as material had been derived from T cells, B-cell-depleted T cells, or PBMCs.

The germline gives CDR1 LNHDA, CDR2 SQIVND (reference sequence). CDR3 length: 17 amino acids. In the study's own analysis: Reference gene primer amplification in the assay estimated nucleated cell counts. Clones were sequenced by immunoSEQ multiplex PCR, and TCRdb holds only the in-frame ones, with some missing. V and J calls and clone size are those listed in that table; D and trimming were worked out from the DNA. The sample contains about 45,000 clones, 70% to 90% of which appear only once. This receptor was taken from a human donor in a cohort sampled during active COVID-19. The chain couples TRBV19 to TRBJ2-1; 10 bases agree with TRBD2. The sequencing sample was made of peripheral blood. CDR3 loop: CASSIGSGGALYDEQFF. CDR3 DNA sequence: TGTGCCAGTAGTATAGGGAGCGGGGGGGCCCTCTACGATGAGCAGTTCTTC.